This entry describes one TCR beta chain. No antigen is known for it. This CDR3 is 12 amino acids long. Germline V gene lookup returns CDR1 SQVTM and CDR2 ANQGSEA. This entry comes from a study of CXCR3-negative and CXCR3-positive naive CD8 T cells. Turning to the study itself: Collectively, the libraries yielded 130 million or so TRB reads in total, at about 1.5 +/- 0.3 million per library. General study findings and limits: Naive CXCR3-positive and CXCR3-negative cells shared similar TRBV-TRBJ usage, unlike memory cells. Higher TRB CDR3 hydrophobicity marked CXCR3-positive naive cells relative to CXCR3-negative naive cells.

Using triplicate sorts, 300,000 or so cells were collected each time from every CD8+ T cell subset. Naive CD8+ T cells carried a CD45RO-CCR7+CD27+CD95- phenotype. The TRB cDNA libraries were prepared by 5' RACE with UMI labels. TCRdb reprocessed the 5' RACE reads and reports one entry per CDR3 protein, with no DNA. The sample totals around 160,000 distinct CDR3 sequences; its top ten clones hold 0.25% to 0.3%. The sequenced sample consisted of naive CXCR3+ CD8+ T cells from blood. Subset in this sample: CD45RO-CCR7+CD27+CD95- naive CD8+ T cells expressing CXCR3 (TNR3+). The clonotype comes from a human donor in good health. Some clones in this sample may be carry-over from other donors' samples. V usage is TRBV29-1 and J usage is TRBJ2-2. The CDR3 sequence is CSVEVPTGELFF.